The 12 T cell receptor beta chains below were found in one sample sequenced in a study of T cells of healthy individuals. TCRdb redid the calling of the 5' RACE reads with MiXCR, one entry per CDR3 protein. Among about 96,000 distinct CDR3 sequences, around 17% were seen once, and the ten largest hold about 6.2%. The receptors stem from a human donor in good health.

This clonotype has a handful of counts. The chain links TRBV28 to TRBJ2-5; the match to TRBD1 covers 9 bases. The germline V gene has CDR1 MDHEN and CDR2 SYDVKM. This CDR3 spans 12 amino acids. The V segment lost 8 bases and the J segment 2 bases; nucleotides outside the gene matches: 0. In DNA, the CDR3 is TGTGCCAGCGGGACAGGGCAAGAGACCCAGTACTTC. Its protein is CASGTGQETQYF.

This clonotype was observed many times. This chain links TRBV18 with TRBJ1-4; TRBD1 matches 7 bases. This CDR3 is 15 amino acids long. Germline V CDR1 and CDR2: KGHSH, LQKENI. The V segment lost 4 bases and the J segment 6 bases; nucleotides outside the gene matches: 8. CDR3 DNA sequence: TGTGCCAGCTCACGATCCGGGACAGTAGATGAAAAACTGTTTTTT. Its translation is CASSRSGTVDEKLFF. The full variable domain, rest sourced from reference TRBV18 and TRBJ1-4, is NAGVMQNPRHLVRRRGQEARLRCSPMKGHSHVYWYRQLPEEGLKFMVYLQKENIIDESGMPKERFSAEFPKEGPSILRIQQVVRGDSAAYFCASSRSGTVDEKLFFGSGTQLSVL.

This clonotype appeared many times. The chain has TRBV28 and TRBJ2-7; D gene ambiguous. Germline CDR1 reads MDHEN; CDR2 reads SYDVKM. V gave up 8 bases and J gave up 0 bases, with 5 bases separating them. The CDR3 consists of 11 residues. The CDR3, as DNA: TGTGCCAGCGCGTCCTCCTACGAGCAGTACTTC. It translates to CASASSYEQYF. The complete variable domain, with remaining parts taken from reference TRBV28 and TRBJ2-7, reads DVKVTQSSRYLVKRTGEKVFLECVQDMDHENMFWYRQDPGLGLRLIYFSYDVKMKEKGDIPEGYSVSREKKERFSLILESASTNQTSMYLCASASSYEQYFGPGTRLTVT.

At least ten counts were recorded for this clonotype. The chain is built from TRBV18 and TRBJ1-1; 7 positions match TRBD1. V was pared by 4 bases and J by 0 bases, with 5 bases of the junction left unmatched. Per the germline V gene, CDR1 is KGHSH and CDR2 is LQKENI. The CDR3 spans 15 residues. CDR3 region: CASSLTGVLNTEAFF. CDR3 in DNA: TGTGCCAGCTCACTCACAGGGGTTTTGAACACTGAAGCTTTCTTT.

This clonotype was recorded many times. CDR3 loop: CASSPGTGGSPLHF. The CDR3 DNA is TGTGCCAGCAGCCCCGGGACAGGGGGTTCACCCCTCCACTTT. The rearrangement links TRBV7-6 to TRBJ1-6; 11 bases line up with TRBD1. This CDR3 comprises 14 residues. V trimming: 5 bases; J trimming: 9 bases; junction bases outside the gene matches: 3. CDR1 is SGHVS, CDR2 FNYEAQ, per germline.

This clonotype was seen many times. The chain is built from TRBV20-1 and TRBJ2-1; D perhaps matches TRBD2 (5 bases). Germline V gene data show CDR1 as DFQATT and CDR2 as SNEGSKA (reference sequence). The CDR3 covers 14 residues. V gave up 3 bases and J gave up 1 base, with 10 bases separating them. This chain's CDR3 is CSASPSGSYNEQFF. For the CDR3, the DNA is TGCAGTGCTAGCCCCAGCGGATCCTACAATGAGCAGTTCTTC.

This clonotype came up a few times. A junction boundary mismatches the germline segment, possibly from a read error. In DNA, the CDR3 is TGTGCCAGCAGTACCTCCGGGACAGGCAGCTCACCCCTCCACTTC. Translation gives CASSTSGTGSSPLHF. The chain is built from TRBV6-5 and TRBJ1-6, with TRBD1 matching over 8 bases. The length of the CDR3 is 15 residues. Germline V gene lookup returns CDR1 MNHEY and CDR2 SVGAGI.

This clonotype was picked up a small number of times. The rearrangement joins TRBV24-1 to TRBJ2-7, with 12 positions matching TRBD1. The trim removed 10 bases at V and 5 bases at J, leaving 5 bases unmatched. This CDR3 comprises 13 residues. The germline CDR1 and CDR2 sequences are KGHDR and SFDVKD. This chain's CDR3 is CATPGQGAHEQYF. In nucleotides, the CDR3 is TGTGCCACACCGGGACAGGGGGCCCACGAGCAGTACTTC.

A few counts support this clonotype. The CDR3 DNA reads as TGCAGTGCTAGATCGGGGGCCGGCAATCAGCCCCAGCATTTT. Its translation: CSARSGAGNQPQHF. V gene TRBV20-1 combines with J gene TRBJ1-5; a weak D match, TRBD1 (6 bases). Germline-derived CDR1 and CDR2 are DFQATT and SNEGSKA (reference sequence). The CDR3 is 14 amino acids. Trimming cost V 2 bases and J 2 bases, with 10 bases left between them.

This clonotype was recorded many times. The V call is TRBV5-1, the J call TRBJ2-7, with 10 bases matching TRBD2. The germline gives CDR1 SGHRS, CDR2 YFSETQ. Trimming cost V 4 bases and J 9 bases; bases outside gene matches: 16. The length of the CDR3 is 16 residues. The CDR3 DNA sequence: TGCGCCAGCAGCGCTCGGACTAGCGGCCCCCAACAAGGGCAGTACTTC. It is translated as CASSARTSGPQQGQYF.

This clonotype was detected ten times or more. V and J are TRBV20-1 and TRBJ1-4, with no clear D. The V gene's germline CDR1 is DFQATT and CDR2 SNEGSKA (reference sequence). The V end lost 0 bases, the J end lost 5 bases, and 10 bases lay between the germline ends. CDR3 length: 14 residues. The chain's CDR3 is CSAREGSENEKLFF. CDR3 in DNA: TGCAGTGCTAGAGAGGGGTCAGAAAATGAAAAACTGTTTTTT.

The chain recombines TRBV28 with TRBJ1-2; D is ambiguous. CDR1 is MDHEN and CDR2 is SYDVKM in the germline V gene. The CDR3 has 11 amino acids. With 2 bases removed from V and 14 bases from J, the gap between germline ends came to 12 bases. CDR3 amino acids: CASSLAGRETF. CDR3 coding DNA: TGTGCCAGCAGTTTAGCAGGTCGCGAAACCTTC.